This T cell receptor beta chain was identified during a study of beta chain features in type 1 diabetes. On the study more broadly: Patients and healthy donors were similar in age, gender and cell yields.

Trimming shortened V by 3 bases and J by 2 bases, and 3 bases separated the two germline ends. Germline V gene data show CDR1 as SGHTA and CDR2 as FQGNSA. The CDR3 runs to 12 residues. This clone was seen a few times. Its antigen is still unknown. Via the markers CD45RO/CCR7/CD25/CD127/CD95/CD27, stem cell-like memory, regulatory, central memory and naive CD4+ cells were sorted. What was sequenced were expressed TCRB transcripts, since all of the isolated RNA had been reverse transcribed. Generated by immunoSEQ multiplex PCR, the TCRdb table keeps only in-frame clones and is missing some. The sample carries 600,000 to 700,000 clones, 13% recorded once. Study-level findings and limits: VDJ junctions from patients with type 1 diabetes contained fewer insertions and more deletions. In all four CD4+ subsets, TCRB CDR3 length was significantly, moderately reduced in type 1 diabetes.

Sample: naive CD4+ T cells from blood. This clonotype originated in a man aged 18 to 35 with type 1 diabetes. The chain links TRBV7-2 to TRBJ2-3; the D is unclear. This CDR3 is CASSFFTDTQYF. CDR3 bases: TGTGCCAGCAGCTTCTTCACAGATACGCAGTATTTT.